This entry concerns a single TCR beta chain. Original data processing: Researchers report that nucleated cell counts were estimated from reference gene primer amplification. Measured with immunoSEQ multiplex PCR; TCRdb has only the in-frame clones, and not every one. The V and J calls and clone size come from that table; D and trimming were worked out from the DNA. The data contain about 300,000 clones, about 90% of them singletons. The data were taken from a study of blood T cell repertoires in COVID-19. At the level of the study: Sample material is recorded as cDNA or gDNA derived from T cells, B-cell-depleted T cells, or PBMCs.

The germline gives CDR1 LGHNT, CDR2 FRNRAP. This CDR3 has 15 amino acids. V lost 6 bases to trimming and J lost 5 bases; unmatched junction nucleotides: 9. The genes are TRBV12-5 and TRBJ2-3; TRBD1 aligns across 9 bases. The sample comprised peripheral blood. This receptor was identified in a woman aged 40 to 55 who had recovered from COVID-19. CDR3 amino acids: CASGHNRGLRDTQYF. The CDR3 DNA is TGTGCTAGTGGCCATAACAGGGGGCTTAGAGATACGCAGTATTTT.